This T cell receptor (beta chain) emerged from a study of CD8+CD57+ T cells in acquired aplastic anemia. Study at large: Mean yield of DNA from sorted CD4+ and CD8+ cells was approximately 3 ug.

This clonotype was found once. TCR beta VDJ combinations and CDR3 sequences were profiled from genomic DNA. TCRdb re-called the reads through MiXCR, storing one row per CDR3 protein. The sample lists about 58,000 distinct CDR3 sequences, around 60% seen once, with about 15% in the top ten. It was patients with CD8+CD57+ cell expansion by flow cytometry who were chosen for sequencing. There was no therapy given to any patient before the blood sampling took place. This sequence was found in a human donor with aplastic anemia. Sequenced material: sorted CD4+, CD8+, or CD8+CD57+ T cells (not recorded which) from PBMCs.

CDR3 protein: CATSISGTGYEQYF. DNA for the CDR3: TGTGCCACCAGCATCTCGGGGACAGGGTACGAGCAGTACTTC. V usage is TRBV15 and J usage is TRBJ2-5, with TRBD1 matching over 9 bases. The J call may be in error: the DNA end matches TRBJ2-7 better. The germline V gene encodes CDR1 LNHNV and CDR2 YYDKDF (reference sequence). The CDR3 covers 14 residues.